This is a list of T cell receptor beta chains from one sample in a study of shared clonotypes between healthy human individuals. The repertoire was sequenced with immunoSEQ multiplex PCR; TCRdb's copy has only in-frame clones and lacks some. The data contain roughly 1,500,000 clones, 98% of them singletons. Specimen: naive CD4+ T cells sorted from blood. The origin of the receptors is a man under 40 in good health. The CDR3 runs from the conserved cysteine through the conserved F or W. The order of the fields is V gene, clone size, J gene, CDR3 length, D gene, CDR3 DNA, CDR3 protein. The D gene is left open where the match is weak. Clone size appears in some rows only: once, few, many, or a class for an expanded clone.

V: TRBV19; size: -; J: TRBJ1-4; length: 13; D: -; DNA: TGTGCCAGTAGTAAGCGCCTGAATGAAAAACTGTTTTTT; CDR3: CASSKRLNEKLFF
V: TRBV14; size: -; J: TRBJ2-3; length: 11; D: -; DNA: TGTGCCAGCAGCCATGTAGATACGCAGTATTTT; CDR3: CASSHVDTQYF
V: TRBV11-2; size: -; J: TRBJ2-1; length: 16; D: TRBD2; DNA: TGTGCCAGCAGCTTATATGCGGGAGGGCCCTCGGATGAGCAGTTCTTC; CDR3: CASSLYAGGPSDEQFF
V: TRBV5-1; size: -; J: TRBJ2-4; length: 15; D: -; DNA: TGCGCCAGCAGCTTGGGAGGTGATTTCGAAAACATTCAGTACTTC; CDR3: CASSLGGDFENIQYF
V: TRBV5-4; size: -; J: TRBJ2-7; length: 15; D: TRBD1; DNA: TGTGCCAGCAGCTCACCGGGACAGGGGTCCTACGAGCAGTACTTC; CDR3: CASSSPGQGSYEQYF
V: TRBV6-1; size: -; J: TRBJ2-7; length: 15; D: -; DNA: TGTGCCAGCAGTAAAACAGGGAAAAGCTCCTACGAGCAGTACTTC; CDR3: CASSKTGKSSYEQYF
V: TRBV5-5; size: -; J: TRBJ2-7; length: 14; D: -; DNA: TGTGCCAGCAGCTTGGCTTCGGCGATGGCCGAGCAGTACTTC; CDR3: CASSLASAMAEQYF
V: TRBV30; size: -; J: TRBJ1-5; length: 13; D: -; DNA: TGTGCCTGGAGTAAGGGGGTAGATCAGCCCCAGCATTTT; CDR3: CAWSKGVDQPQHF
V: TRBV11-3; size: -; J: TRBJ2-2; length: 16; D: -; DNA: TGTGCCAGCAGCTCTCGGGACCTGATTGGGACCGGGGAGCTGTTTTTT; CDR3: CASSSRDLIGTGELFF
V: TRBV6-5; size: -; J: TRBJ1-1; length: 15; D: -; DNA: TGTGCCAGCAGTACAAGGACAGTGTTTAACACTGAAGCTTTCTTT; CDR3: CASSTRTVFNTEAFF
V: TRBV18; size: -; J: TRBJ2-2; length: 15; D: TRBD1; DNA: TGTGCCAGCTCACCTTACAGGGGGCGGACCGGGGAGCTGTTTTTT; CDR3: CASSPYRGRTGELFF
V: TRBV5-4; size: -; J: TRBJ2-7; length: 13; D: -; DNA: TGTGCCAGCAGCCCCGGGTCGGGGTCCGAGCAGTACTTC; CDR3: CASSPGSGSEQYF
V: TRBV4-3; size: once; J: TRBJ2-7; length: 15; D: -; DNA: TGCGCCAGCAGCCAAGATCTTGCTGGAACCTACGAGCAGTACTTC; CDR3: CASSQDLAGTYEQYF
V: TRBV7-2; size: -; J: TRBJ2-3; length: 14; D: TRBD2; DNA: TGTGCCAGATTTGGGCGGGAGCATCAAGATACGCAGTATTTT; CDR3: CARFGREHQDTQYF
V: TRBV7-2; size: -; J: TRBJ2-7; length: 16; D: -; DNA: TGTGCCAGCAGCTTAGGAGGCTTCGATAGACTCTACGAGCAGTACTTC; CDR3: CASSLGGFDRLYEQYF
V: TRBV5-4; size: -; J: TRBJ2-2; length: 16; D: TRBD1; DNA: TGTGCCAGCAGCACACAACAGGGGACCACCACCGGGGAGCTGTTTTTT; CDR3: CASSTQQGTTTGELFF
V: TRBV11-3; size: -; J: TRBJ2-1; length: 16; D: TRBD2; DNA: TGTGCCAGCAGCTTGACTAGCGGGAGGGTCCACAATGAGCAGTTCTTC; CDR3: CASSLTSGRVHNEQFF
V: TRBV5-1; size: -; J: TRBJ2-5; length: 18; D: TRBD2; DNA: TGCGCCAGCAGCTTGGCGGGGGGACTAGCGGGACCCCAAGAGACCCAGTACTTC; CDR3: CASSLAGGLAGPQETQYF
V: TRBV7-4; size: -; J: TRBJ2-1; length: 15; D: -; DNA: TGTGCCAGCAGCTTAAAGCAGGTTCGGTACAATGAGCAGTTCTTC; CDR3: CASSLKQVRYNEQFF
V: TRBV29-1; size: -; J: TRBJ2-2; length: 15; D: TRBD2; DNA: TGCAGCGTTAGACTAGCGGGAGGGCCGGTCGGGGAGCTGTTTTTT; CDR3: CSVRLAGGPVGELFF
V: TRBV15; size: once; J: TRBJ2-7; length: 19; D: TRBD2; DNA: TGTGCCACCAGCGGAACCGGGACTAGCGGGTCGTTTTCCACCTACGAGCAGTACTTC; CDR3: CATSGTGTSGSFSTYEQYF
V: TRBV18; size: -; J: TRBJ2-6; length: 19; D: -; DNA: TGTGCCAGCTCACCCCTTGATAGCGGTGCGAGCTCTGGGGCCAACGTCCTGACTTTC; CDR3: CASSPLDSGASSGANVLTF
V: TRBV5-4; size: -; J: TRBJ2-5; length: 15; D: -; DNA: TGTGCCAGCAGCTTGTGGGCTAACAGCCAAGAGACCCAGTACTTC; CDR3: CASSLWANSQETQYF
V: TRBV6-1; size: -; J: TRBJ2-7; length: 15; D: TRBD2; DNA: TGTGCCAGCAGCGAGGGAGGGACTAGCGGGACCGAGCAGTACTTC; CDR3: CASSEGGTSGTEQYF
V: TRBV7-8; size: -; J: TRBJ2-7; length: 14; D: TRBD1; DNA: TGTGCCAGCAGCTCCACAGGGGGATCCTACGAGCAGTACTTC; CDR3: CASSSTGGSYEQYF
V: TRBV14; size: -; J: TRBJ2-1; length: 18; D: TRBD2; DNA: TGTGCCAGCAGCCTCAGGATGGGACTAGCGGGAGTAGGTAATGAGCAGTTCTTC; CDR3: CASSLRMGLAGVGNEQFF
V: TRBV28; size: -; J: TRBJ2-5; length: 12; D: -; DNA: TGTGCCAGCAGTTCGAATGGGGAGACCCAGTACTTC; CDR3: CASSSNGETQYF
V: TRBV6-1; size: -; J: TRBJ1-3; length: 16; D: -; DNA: TGTGCCAGCAGTGAATTGACACCTGGCTCTGGAAACACCATATATTTT; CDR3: CASSELTPGSGNTIYF